This T cell receptor beta chain was obtained from a study of T cells in Graves' hyperthyroidism and ophthalmopathy. The study, taken as a whole, reports: The authors' 13 V-J model separated ophthalmopathy from stable hyperthyroidism. Blood also contained most expanded thyroid clonotypes above 0.001.

Lactation, pregnancy, other autoimmune disease or uncontrolled infection led to exclusion of patients. An approximately 10 ml volume of fresh peripheral blood provided the PBMCs. Notes on this clonotype: Antigen specificity is unknown.

The CDR3 regions of TCR beta were amplified from RNA transcripts. A set of HTBI primers served as the primers for a first-round RT-PCR of the TCR CDR3. Each CDR3 protein gets one entry after TCRdb re-called the multiplex PCR reads with MiXCR. In the table there are around 600,000 distinct CDR3 sequences, roughly 15% of which are singletons. The CDR3 is made up of 16 amino acids. Trimming cost V 3 bases and J 2 bases; bases outside gene matches: 5. CDR1 and CDR2 from the germline V gene are MDHEN and SYDVKM. The sample taken for sequencing was blood. V and J are TRBV28 and TRBJ2-1; TRBD2 matches 9 bases. This TCR was sampled from a woman aged 45 to 65 with Graves' ophthalmopathy. CDR3 coding DNA: TGTGCCAGCAGTTTGGCGGGAGGGCGTGCCTACAATGAGCAGTTCTTC. This translates into CASSLAGGRAYNEQFF.